This entry lists 15 T cell receptor beta chains sequenced from one sample in a study of metastatic and nonmetastatic thyroid tumors. TCRdb re-called the PCR reads via MiXCR. Here the sample spans about 20,000 clones, roughly 23% being singletons. All patients reached thyroid surgery having received no treatment beforehand. The sample taken for sequencing was tumor tissue. These receptors originate from a female donor with papillary thyroid cancer or a benign thyroid nodule (not recorded which). Some clones in this sample may be carry-over from other donors' samples.

This clone showed up many times. The chain recombines TRBV24-1 with TRBJ2-2, with 7 bases aligning to TRBD2. The V gene's germline CDR1 is KGHDR and CDR2 SFDVKD. The CDR3 extends over 17 amino acids. After removal of 2 bases from V and 5 bases from J, the junction contained 10 bases not matched to a gene. Here the CDR3 DNA reads TGTGCCACCAGTGATTCACGAGGGAGGGCGTATACCGGGGAGCTGTTTTTT. Translation gives CATSDSRGRAYTGELFF.

This clone was detected only a few times. V gene TRBV2 combines with J gene TRBJ2-7; possible D gene TRBD1, 5 bases. This CDR3 has 14 residues. Germline assignment: CDR1 SNHLY and CDR2 FYNNEI. The germline V and J ends were trimmed by 4 bases and 0 bases, with 10 bases remaining between them. CDR3 sequence reads: CASSARQSSYEQYF. Written as DNA, the CDR3 is TGTGCCAGCAGTGCCCGACAGAGCTCCTACGAGCAGTACTTC.

In its sample, this clone was seen many times. The chain carries TRBV20-1 and TRBJ2-4, with TRBD2 identical over 15 bases. Trimming at V came to 7 bases and at J to 5 bases, leaving 3 bases not matched to a gene. The CDR3 spans 14 residues. Germline lookup yields CDR1 DFQATT and CDR2 SNEGSKA (reference sequence). Written as DNA, the CDR3 is TGCAGTGTTAGGACTAGCGGGAGGGAAAACATTCAGTACTTC. Residues: CSVRTSGRENIQYF.

V usage is TRBV12-3 or TRBV12-4 and J usage is TRBJ2-2; TRBD1 agrees at 8 bases. V lost 3 bases to trimming and J lost 5 bases; unmatched junction nucleotides: 5. CDR3 size: 15 residues. The CDR3 is CASSFEGQVTGELFF. CDR3 bases: TGTGCCAGCAGTTTCGAGGGACAGGTTACCGGGGAGCTGTTTTTT.

This clone is judged medium-sized. The chain links TRBV4-2 to TRBJ1-1, with TRBD1 identical over 10 bases. This CDR3 is built from 15 residues. Germline lookup yields CDR1 LGHNA and CDR2 YNFKEQ. The V segment lost 4 bases and the J segment 4 bases; nucleotides outside the gene matches: 6. Written as DNA, the CDR3 is TGTGCCAGCAGCCGGATCCGGACAGGGGGCACTGAAGCTTTCTTT. This translates into CASSRIRTGGTEAFF.

The chain is built from TRBV20-1 and TRBJ1-5, with D possibly matching TRBD1 (6 bases). The CDR3 consists of 13 residues. Germline loops: CDR1 DFQATT, CDR2 SNEGSKA (reference sequence). V lost 5 bases and J lost 5, with 13 bases in between. Here the CDR3 DNA reads TGCAGTGCTGGCCGGGACATCCATCAGCCCCAGCATTTT. Translated, it gives CSAGRDIHQPQHF.

This clone was detected many times. The V gene is TRBV2, the J gene TRBJ1-4; no definite D call. The V end was cut by 6 bases, the J end by 13 bases, with 12 bases between. CDR1 and CDR2 from the germline V gene are SNHLY and FYNNEI. CDR3 length: 11 residues. CDR3 in amino acids: CASSEPGRLFF. CDR3 sequence (DNA): TGTGCCAGCAGCGAGCCCGGTCGACTGTTTTTT.

This chain uses TRBV19 with TRBJ2-1; D is undetermined. Germline CDR1 reads LNHDA; CDR2 reads SQIVND (reference sequence). The CDR3 has 12 residues. V shed 3 bases and J shed 10 bases, with 10 bases lying between them. DNA for the CDR3: TGTGCCAGTAGTATCGGCTACGGGGAGCAGTTCTTC. This gives the protein CASSIGYGEQFF.

The chain links TRBV12-3 or TRBV12-4 to TRBJ2-7; D is undetermined. V was shortened by 0 bases and J by 7 bases, with 4 bases between the two germline ends. The CDR3 has 11 residues. The CDR3 DNA reads as TGTGCCAGCAGTTTAGCCGGGGAGCAGTACTTC. This gives the protein CASSLAGEQYF.

This chain connects TRBV7-9 to TRBJ2-1, with 10 nucleotides matching TRBD2. Germline V gene sequence: CDR1 SEHNR, CDR2 FQNEAQ (reference sequence). V lost 2 bases and J lost 10; bases outside the gene matches: 5. This CDR3 has 14 residues. As DNA, the CDR3 is TGTGCCAGCAGCTTACTAGCGGGAGCAAGAGAGCAGTTCTTC. Protein product: CASSLLAGAREQFF.

The genes are TRBV20-1 and TRBJ1-2; a weak D match, TRBD1 (5 bases). Germline V lookup: CDR1 DFQATT, CDR2 SNEGSKA (reference sequence). The CDR3 has 15 amino acids. Trimming stripped 0 bases from V and 2 bases from J, with 13 bases between. CDR3 region: CSARDLPDRNYGYTF. DNA for the CDR3: TGCAGTGCTAGAGATCTTCCCGACAGAAACTATGGCTACACCTTC.

There are a few counts of this clone. V and J are TRBV5-1 and TRBJ2-5; TRBD1 agrees at 7 bases. This CDR3 spans 16 amino acids. Trimming cost V 1 base and J 5 bases; bases outside gene matches: 11. Germline-derived CDR1 and CDR2 are SGHRS and YFSETQ. CDR3 amino acids: CASSLREQGLGETQYF. The CDR3 coding sequence is TGCGCCAGCAGCTTGAGGGAACAGGGGTTGGGGGAGACCCAGTACTTC.

The table lists this clone with many counts. The chain uses TRBV14 and TRBJ2-3, with D perhaps matching TRBD1 or TRBD2 (5 bases each). Germline V gene sequence: CDR1 SGHDN, CDR2 FVKESK. The CDR3 has 12 amino acids. The V end lost 3 bases, the J end lost 14 bases, and 15 bases lay between the germline ends. As DNA, the CDR3 is TGTGCCAGCAGCCAGGGACCGGCACAGGCGTATTTT. Amino acids: CASSQGPAQAYF.

In this sample, this clone turned up many times. The chain recombines TRBV5-8 with TRBJ1-1; D is uncertain. The V end was cut by 3 bases, the J end by 1 base, with 13 bases between. The CDR3 totals 15 residues. Per germline, CDR1 SGHTS and CDR2 YDEGEE. The CDR3 bases are TGTGCCAGCAGCTACCTCACCGGTTGGAACACTGAAGCTTTCTTT. It yields the protein CASSYLTGWNTEAFF.

The chain uses TRBV11-2 and TRBJ2-1; D gene ambiguous. The V end lost 2 bases, the J end lost 5 bases, and 7 bases lay between the germline ends. CDR3 length equals 13 residues. Germline assignment: CDR1 SGHAT and CDR2 FQNNGV. The DNA for the CDR3 is TGTGCCAGCAGCTTAATAGTGAACAATGAGCAGTTCTTC. This codes for CASSLIVNNEQFF.